Listed below are T cell receptor beta chains from one sample, sequenced in a study of T-cell memory formation after mild COVID-19. TCRdb redid the calling of the 5' RACE reads with MiXCR, one entry per CDR3 protein. The sample lists tens of thousands of distinct CDR3 sequences; roughly 10% were seen once. The sequenced sample was PBMCs or a T cell subset sorted from them (not recorded which). Receptors were obtained from a man aged 18 to 30 who had mild COVID-19 (a few samples of this study predate the infection). Cell type and time point are not known. CDR3s include the opening cysteine and the closing phenylalanine or tryptophan. Each record gives: clone size, J gene, D gene, V gene, CDR3 DNA, CDR3 protein. The D gene is left open where the match is weak. Size is stated for part of the rows, as once, few or many counts, or as a class when the clone is expanded.

clone size: many; J gene: TRBJ1-6; D gene: TRBD1; V gene: TRBV5-5; CDR3 DNA: TGTGCCAGCAGCTTCCCAGGGGGCAATTCACCCCTCCACTTT; CDR3 protein: CASSFPGGNSPLHF
clone size: -; J gene: TRBJ1-2; D gene: TRBD1; V gene: TRBV3-1; CDR3 DNA: TGTGCCAGCAGCCAAGTAGGGGGCGCGTTGCATGGCTACACCTTC; CDR3 protein: CASSQVGGALHGYTF
clone size: many; J gene: TRBJ1-2; D gene: -; V gene: TRBV12-3/TRBV12-4; CDR3 DNA: TGTGCCAGCAGTTTTGGGGTCTCCTATGGCTACACCTTC; CDR3 protein: CASSFGVSYGYTF
clone size: many; J gene: TRBJ2-5; D gene: -; V gene: TRBV4-1; CDR3 DNA: TGCGCCAGCAGCCAAGAAGAGACCCAGTACTTC; CDR3 protein: CASSQEETQYF
clone size: many; J gene: TRBJ2-5; D gene: TRBD2; V gene: TRBV9; CDR3 DNA: TGTGCCAGCAGCCTCCGACTAGCGGGGGACCAAGAGACCCAGTACTTC; CDR3 protein: CASSLRLAGDQETQYF
clone size: -; J gene: TRBJ1-1; D gene: -; V gene: TRBV4-2; CDR3 DNA: TGTGCCAGCAGCAGACTAGGGGTCCAGGCGAACACTGAAGCTTTCTTT; CDR3 protein: CASSRLGVQANTEAFF
clone size: -; J gene: TRBJ1-2; D gene: -; V gene: TRBV5-1; CDR3 DNA: TGCGCCAGCAGCGCGGACGGATTTTCTAACTATGGCTACACCTTC; CDR3 protein: CASSADGFSNYGYTF
clone size: many; J gene: TRBJ2-3; D gene: -; V gene: TRBV5-1; CDR3 DNA: TGCGCCAGCAGCTTCCCCCCCGGGACGCAAGGGGCAGATACGCAGTATTTT; CDR3 protein: CASSFPPGTQGADTQYF
clone size: few; J gene: TRBJ1-4; D gene: -; V gene: TRBV7-2; CDR3 DNA: TGTGCCAGCAGCTTAGCAGGGATTGCTAATGAAAAACTGTTTTTT; CDR3 protein: CASSLAGIANEKLFF
clone size: many; J gene: TRBJ2-5; D gene: TRBD2; V gene: TRBV20-1; CDR3 DNA: TGCAGTGCTAGAGATCCTGGGGGAGCGGGGGAGGGAACCCAGTACTTC; CDR3 protein: CSARDPGGAGEGTQYF
clone size: many; J gene: TRBJ2-7; D gene: -; V gene: TRBV4-2; CDR3 DNA: TGTGCCAGCAGCCAAGTTTGGGGGGCATCCTACGAGCAGTACTTC; CDR3 protein: CASSQVWGASYEQYF
clone size: many; J gene: TRBJ2-1; D gene: -; V gene: TRBV6-1; CDR3 DNA: TGTGCCAGCGGGCGGTCGGGATGGGATACTGAGCAGTTCTTC; CDR3 protein: CASGRSGWDTEQFF
clone size: many; J gene: TRBJ1-1; D gene: -; V gene: TRBV5-1; CDR3 DNA: TGCGCCAGCAGCGCAACCGGGAGTGGGGATGAAGCTTTCTTT; CDR3 protein: CASSATGSGDEAFF
clone size: many; J gene: TRBJ2-7; D gene: -; V gene: TRBV5-1; CDR3 DNA: TGCGCCAGCAGAGCCGGGCTCAGCTTCTCCTACGAGCAGTACTTC; CDR3 protein: CASRAGLSFSYEQYF
clone size: many; J gene: TRBJ2-3; D gene: TRBD2; V gene: TRBV10-2; CDR3 DNA: TGCGCCAGTCGACTAGCAAACACAGATACGCAGTATTTT; CDR3 protein: CASRLANTDTQYF
clone size: many; J gene: TRBJ2-5; D gene: -; V gene: TRBV7-2; CDR3 DNA: TGTGCCAGCAGCTTTCGTCTGGAGACCCAGTACTTC; CDR3 protein: CASSFRLETQYF
clone size: few; J gene: TRBJ1-1; D gene: -; V gene: TRBV12-3/TRBV12-4; CDR3 DNA: TGTGCCAGCAGTCGGGAGTATTCGAACACTGAAGCTTTCTTT; CDR3 protein: CASSREYSNTEAFF
clone size: many; J gene: TRBJ2-3; D gene: -; V gene: TRBV10-3; CDR3 DNA: TGTGCCATCAGTGAGTCGGCAACCGTAACAGATACGCAGTATTTT; CDR3 protein: CAISESATVTDTQYF
clone size: many; J gene: TRBJ2-3; D gene: TRBD2; V gene: TRBV28; CDR3 DNA: TGTGCCAGCAGTTTACTGGGCGGGGGGAGCACAGATACGCAGTATTTT; CDR3 protein: CASSLLGGGSTDTQYF
clone size: many; J gene: TRBJ2-3; D gene: TRBD2; V gene: TRBV6-4; CDR3 DNA: TGTGCCAGCAGTGACGGTAGCGGGGGGTCAGATACGCAGTATTTT; CDR3 protein: CASSDGSGGSDTQYF
clone size: many; J gene: TRBJ1-6; D gene: -; V gene: TRBV11-2; CDR3 DNA: TGTGCCAGCAGCTTAGACTACAGCTCACCCCTCCACTTT; CDR3 protein: CASSLDYSSPLHF
clone size: many; J gene: TRBJ2-5; D gene: TRBD2; V gene: TRBV9; CDR3 DNA: TGTGCCAGCAGCCCCTGGCTGGGGGGGGAGACCCAGTACTTC; CDR3 protein: CASSPWLGGETQYF
clone size: -; J gene: TRBJ2-2; D gene: -; V gene: TRBV18; CDR3 DNA: TGTGCCAGCTCACCACGCACCGGGGAGCTGTTTTTT; CDR3 protein: CASSPRTGELFF
clone size: many; J gene: TRBJ2-1; D gene: -; V gene: TRBV3-1; CDR3 DNA: TGTGCCAGCAGCGGGACGGCTAGCTCCTACAATGAGCAGTTCTTC; CDR3 protein: CASSGTASSYNEQFF
clone size: many; J gene: TRBJ1-1; D gene: -; V gene: TRBV7-9; CDR3 DNA: TGTGCCAGCAGCTTAGTGCGGGGGTGGAACACTGAAGCTTTCTTT; CDR3 protein: CASSLVRGWNTEAFF
clone size: many; J gene: TRBJ2-3; D gene: TRBD2; V gene: TRBV12-3/TRBV12-4; CDR3 DNA: TGTGCCAGCAGTTTACGGGGGGCAGATACGCAGTATTTT; CDR3 protein: CASSLRGADTQYF
clone size: few; J gene: TRBJ2-2; D gene: -; V gene: TRBV3-1; CDR3 DNA: TGTGCCAGCAGCCAAAGCTGGGGAAACACCGGGGAGCTGTTTTTT; CDR3 protein: CASSQSWGNTGELFF
clone size: many; J gene: TRBJ1-6; D gene: -; V gene: TRBV28; CDR3 DNA: TGTGCCAGCAGCCCAGGGTCCTCAAATTTGGCCCTCCACTTT; CDR3 protein: CASSPGSSNLALHF